These T cell receptor beta chains were read from a single sample in a study of T cells in Graves' hyperthyroidism and ophthalmopathy. TCRdb re-derived calls from the multiplex PCR reads in MiXCR, one entry per CDR3 protein. The sample consists of about half a million distinct CDR3 sequences, under 25% of them appearing once. Material: blood. The receptors derive from a man younger than 35 with Graves' hyperthyroidism. Both conserved end residues are part of each CDR3. Each record gives: D gene, clone size, V gene, J gene, CDR3 protein, CDR3 DNA. D genes are given only for firm matches. Some rows have no size entry. The others give once, few or many, or a class for an expanded clone.

-	many	TRBV6-1	TRBJ2-7	CASSERAGFGYEQYF	TGTGCCAGCAGTGAAAGGGCAGGCTTTGGCTACGAGCAGTACTTC
-	many	TRBV19	TRBJ1-5	CASRDRKGNQPQHF	TGTGCCAGTCGCGACAGAAAGGGCAATCAGCCCCAGCATTTT
-	many	TRBV20-1	TRBJ1-1	CSARDGSNTEAFF	TGCAGTGCTAGAGATGGTTCGAACACTGAAGCTTTCTTT
TRBD1	-	TRBV11-2	TRBJ2-7	CASSRSTGQLNYEQYF	TGTGCCAGCAGCCGGTCGACGGGACAGCTAAACTACGAGCAGTACTTC
-	few	TRBV4-1	TRBJ1-5	CASSQRQDGNQPQHF	TGCGCCAGCAGCCAACGACAGGACGGCAATCAGCCCCAGCATTTT
TRBD1	many	TRBV28	TRBJ1-5	CASSRTGGSGNQPQHF	TGTGCCAGCAGTAGGACAGGGGGCTCCGGCAATCAGCCCCAGCATTTT
-	many	TRBV29-1	TRBJ1-2	CSIRDPNYGYTF	TGCAGCATAAGGGACCCCAACTATGGCTACACCTTC
TRBD1	many	TRBV12-3/TRBV12-4	TRBJ1-1	CASSRDRGLVAFF	TGTGCCAGCAGCCGAGACAGGGGGCTGGTAGCTTTCTTT
-	-	TRBV27	TRBJ1-1	CASSLSGTLLLNTEAFF	TGTGCCAGCAGTTTATCGGGGACGTTATTACTGAACACTGAAGCTTTCTTT
-	-	TRBV12-3/TRBV12-4	TRBJ1-1	CASSSGIEAFF	TGTGCCAGCAGTTCAGGGATTGAAGCTTTCTTT
TRBD1	-	TRBV6-1	TRBJ1-1	CASRSNRGRGGDTEAFF	TGTGCCAGCAGAAGCAACAGGGGGCGCGGTGGGGACACTGAAGCTTTCTTT
TRBD1	many	TRBV20-1	TRBJ1-2	CSARNRGSRGYTF	TGCAGTGCTAGGAACAGGGGATCGAGAGGCTACACCTTC
-	many	TRBV27	TRBJ2-7	CAAGLSYEQYF	TGTGCCGCTGGGCTCTCCTACGAGCAGTACTTC
-	-	TRBV28	TRBJ2-2	CASTGGGADTGELFF	TGTGCCAGCACCGGAGGGGGGGCCGACACCGGGGAGCTGTTTTTT
-	many	TRBV29-1	TRBJ2-7	CSVEGGARGNYEQYF	TGCAGCGTTGAAGGGGGGGCCAGGGGAAACTACGAGCAGTACTTC
-	few	TRBV12-5	TRBJ1-5	CASGLSYSGLDF	TGTGCTAGTGGTTTGTCCTACTCGGGTCTGGATTTT
TRBD2	few	TRBV20-1	TRBJ2-7	CSGLLAGRNPYEQYF	TGCAGTGGGCTTCTAGCGGGCAGGAACCCCTACGAGCAGTACTTC
-	-	TRBV11-2	TRBJ2-7	CASSTTAYGQYF	TGTGCCAGCAGCACTACAGCGTACGGGCAGTACTTC
-	many	TRBV6-1	TRBJ1-5	CASSLPEQGNQPQHF	TGTGCCAGCAGCCTCCCCGAGCAGGGCAATCAGCCCCAGCATTTT
-	many	TRBV28	TRBJ2-7	CASRRRAGRSYEQYF	TGTGCCAGCAGGAGACGGGCAGGGAGATCCTACGAGCAGTACTTC
-	many	TRBV6-1	TRBJ2-7	CASSEYTGPSYEQYF	TGTGCCAGCAGTGAATATACGGGCCCCTCCTACGAGCAGTACTTC
TRBD1	many	TRBV12-5	TRBJ1-1	CASGLVLQGENTEAFF	TGTGCTAGTGGTTTGGTGCTACAGGGGGAGAACACTGAAGCTTTCTTT
-	-	TRBV27	TRBJ1-1	CASSLSSHAGLATEAFF	TGTGCCAGCAGTTTATCTTCCCACGCAGGTCTTGCCACTGAAGCTTTCTTT
-	many	TRBV30	TRBJ2-7	CAWSGRQPYEQYF	TGTGCCTGGAGTGGGAGACAGCCCTACGAGCAGTACTTC
-	many	TRBV5-1	TRBJ2-5	CASSWTNLLETQYF	TGCGCCAGCAGCTGGACTAACCTTCTCGAGACCCAGTACTTC
TRBD1	many	TRBV20-1	TRBJ2-5	CSASIGTGGETQYF	TGCAGTGCTAGTATCGGGACAGGGGGGGAGACCCAGTACTTC
-	few	TRBV19	TRBJ1-1	CASSIRQPPETEAFF	TGTGCCAGTAGTATAAGACAGCCCCCTGAAACTGAAGCTTTCTTT
-	many	TRBV6-5	TRBJ2-5	CASSFGPGQETQYF	TGTGCCAGCAGTTTCGGCCCGGGCCAAGAGACCCAGTACTTC
-	many	TRBV6-5	TRBJ2-7	CAGSTSRGHSYEQYF	TGTGCCGGCAGTACTTCTCGCGGACACTCCTACGAGCAGTACTTC
TRBD1	-	TRBV12-3/TRBV12-4	TRBJ1-1	CASIRTGGHTEAFF	TGTGCCAGCATTAGGACAGGGGGTCACACTGAAGCTTTCTTT
-	-	TRBV3-1	TRBJ1-2	CASSPQGAGYGYTF	TGTGCCAGCAGCCCACAGGGTGCGGGCTATGGCTACACCTTC
-	few	TRBV11-2	TRBJ2-2	CASSLDSLWGANTGELFF	TGTGCCAGCAGCTTAGATTCACTCTGGGGCGCGAACACCGGGGAGCTGTTTTTT
-	many	TRBV19	TRBJ2-7	CASSIDGTSAEQYF	TGTGCCAGTAGTATAGACGGGACTTCAGCCGAGCAGTACTTC
-	many	TRBV7-2	TRBJ1-2	CASRHTADNYGYTF	TGTGCCAGCAGACATACAGCGGATAACTATGGCTACACCTTC
-	many	TRBV12-3/TRBV12-4	TRBJ1-6	CATRDWNSPLHF	TGTGCTACCAGGGATTGGAATTCACCCCTCCACTTT
-	-	TRBV6-1	TRBJ2-3	CVSSSQMGTSTDTQYF	TGTGTCAGCAGCTCACAAATGGGGACTAGCACAGATACGCAGTATTTT
TRBD1	-	TRBV10-3	TRBJ1-2	CAISEEEGAYYGYTF	TGTGCCATCAGTGAGGAGGAGGGGGCATACTATGGCTACACCTTC
TRBD1	-	TRBV10-3	TRBJ2-6	CAISESRGRGSGANVLTF	TGTGCCATCAGTGAATCCAGGGGGCGCGGCTCTGGGGCCAACGTCCTGACTTTC
TRBD1	many	TRBV6-1	TRBJ1-2	CASRKDRTYGYTF	TGTGCCAGCCGTAAGGACAGGACCTATGGCTACACCTTC
-	-	TRBV28	TRBJ1-6	CASSPLWDSYNSPLHF	TGTGCCAGCAGCCCCCTCTGGGACTCCTATAATTCACCCCTCCACTTT
TRBD1	-	TRBV4-1	TRBJ1-5	CASSPTDRGHQPQHF	TGCGCCAGCAGCCCAACTGACAGGGGGCATCAGCCCCAGCATTTT
-	-	TRBV4-1	TRBJ2-3	CASSQMADTQYF	TGCGCCAGCAGCCAGATGGCAGATACGCAGTATTTT
TRBD2	-	TRBV12-3/TRBV12-4	TRBJ2-5	CASRSRLAGMETQYF	TGTGCCAGCAGATCTAGACTAGCGGGTATGGAGACCCAGTACTTC
-	many	TRBV20-1	TRBJ1-1	CSALDGEEAFF	TGCAGTGCTCTAGACGGGGAGGAAGCTTTCTTT
-	many	TRBV27	TRBJ2-7	CASSFRQGGYEQYF	TGTGCCAGCAGTTTTCGACAGGGAGGCTACGAGCAGTACTTC
TRBD1	many	TRBV28	TRBJ2-7	CASSPERTGSLGAYF	TGTGCCAGCAGCCCCGAAAGGACAGGCTCCCTGGGGGCGTACTTC
TRBD2	many	TRBV6-1	TRBJ2-2	CASRKLAGGGELFF	TGTGCCAGCAGAAAACTAGCGGGGGGCGGGGAGCTGTTTTTT
-	-	TRBV4-1	TRBJ2-5	CASSLDRLEENQYF	TGCGCCAGCAGTCTTGACAGGCTCGAGGAGAACCAGTACTTC
TRBD1	many	TRBV19	TRBJ1-1	CASRTDRETEAFF	TGTGCCAGTAGAACGGACAGGGAAACTGAAGCTTTCTTT
-	few	TRBV13	TRBJ1-3	CASGLSGASGNTIYF	TGTGCCAGCGGCTTATCGGGGGCCTCTGGAAACACCATATATTTT
TRBD2	many	TRBV2	TRBJ2-5	CASSEWASGGNQETQYF	TGTGCCAGCAGTGAATGGGCTAGCGGGGGGAACCAAGAGACCCAGTACTTC
-	few	TRBV15	TRBJ2-2	CAARSPNTGELFF	TGTGCCGCCAGAAGCCCAAACACCGGGGAGCTGTTTTTT
-	many	TRBV6-5	TRBJ1-2	CASSYSGRDYTF	TGTGCCAGCAGTTACTCAGGAAGGGACTACACCTTC
TRBD1	-	TRBV6-5	TRBJ1-1	CASSSDRRDAEAFF	TGTGCCAGCAGTTCGGACAGGAGAGACGCTGAAGCTTTCTTT
TRBD1	-	TRBV9	TRBJ2-2	CASSVVRQGRTGELFF	TGTGCCAGCAGCGTAGTGAGACAGGGGCGCACCGGGGAGCTGTTTTTT
-	few	TRBV20-1	TRBJ2-2	CSASDRSNTGELFF	TGCAGTGCTTCGGACCGATCGAACACCGGGGAGCTGTTTTTT